This T cell receptor beta chain originates from a study of regulatory T cells in long-lasting Graves disease (TCRdb year 2021). General notes on the study: Persistent Graves' disease meant more than 5 years of antithyroid drug treatment with TSH receptor autoantibodies that stayed positive. A total of some 33 samples were covered by TCR sequencing, comprising roughly 13 persistent and approximately 20 newly diagnosed Graves' disease patients. The study took place in China and was registered as a clinical trial. In the clinical cohort, patients with persistent Graves' disease had used antithyroid drugs for an average of about 9.3 years. Persistent Graves' disease patients were compared with newly diagnosed Graves' disease patients by peripheral blood TCR sequencing and RNA sequencing.

According to the study, the label for this sample's time point signals: persistent/refractory GD, antithyroid drugs over 5 years with positive TRAb. RNA was extracted from PBMCs in TRIzol for both TCR sequencing and RNA sequencing. The diagnosis of Graves' disease followed American Thyroid Association guidelines. The patients came from an endocrinology department in Xi'an, China. From each patient, around 9 milliliters of peripheral blood was collected into an EDTA anticoagulant tube. Ficoll Paque Plus density gradient separation was used to isolate PBMCs, and no further T cell sorting was performed. An Agilent 2100 Bioanalyzer and agarose gel were used to assess RNA quality, and a NanoDrop 2000 was used to measure RNA concentration. Worth noting for this clonotype: Its specific antigen is unknown. The sample holds no much larger clone one base away, and base qualities are not on file.

Here is what the overall study found, with its caveats: Sequencing and analysis were limited to the TCR beta chain. The study examined only peripheral blood because the primary lesion, thyroid tissue, could not be accessed. Patients with persistent disease shared more public clonotypes (under 3,000) than newly diagnosed patients did (more than 900). TRBV28, TRBJ1-2 and TRBJ2-5 were preferentially used in persistent disease, while TRBV20-1 and TRBJ2-1 were favored in newly diagnosed disease. Compared with newly diagnosed patients, persistent Graves' disease patients had lower TCR Shannon entropy and fewer highly expanded clones, which suggests clonal expansion. As a limitation, the authors acknowledged that the small sample size may reduce accuracy.

The CDR3 numbers 14 residues from cysteine through phenylalanine. Here the CDR3 DNA is all that survives: 42 bases in frame from base 1. V is pruned by 6 bases and J by 5 bases, leaving 8 bases of the junction without a gene match. CDR1 MDHEN and CDR2 SYDVKM are derived from the germline V gene. Preparation of the library involved multiplex PCR. The sample was run on an Illumina HiSeq 4000. iRepertoire HTBI primers and Arm-PCR amplification of CDR3 regions were used to construct TCR beta libraries. PCR products were gel purified before sequencing. As for the authors' bioinformatics: A total of roughly 65 TRBV and approximately 15 TRBJ segments were identified across samples and were used for gene usage analysis of CDR3 amino acid clonotypes. Filtered high-quality paired reads were merged into contigs using COPE and FqMerger. Contigs were aligned with BLAST to IMGT TRBV, TRBD and TRBJ reference genes, and CDR3 was defined per IMGT. Clonotypes above 0.1% frequency were classified as highly expanded clones. Repertoire diversity was measured by Shannon entropy, and V-J evenness by the Gini coefficient. A clonotype was considered public if more than one individual shared it. TCRdb reprocessing: public reads trimmed at Q25 with fastp, clones called with MiXCR, in-frame beta chains kept. Rows are unified per CDR3 protein, each entry keeping the most common DNA and genes. TCRdb, not the authors, supplied the V and J calls. The sample data list about 310,000 distinct CDR3 sequences, and approximately 20% of these were observed just once. In total, the top ten clones hold about 61% of the sample.

The input for sequencing was peripheral blood mononuclear cells (PBMCs), taken when the disease was refractory, from a patient treated with antithyroid drugs. The V and J segments used are TRBV28 and TRBJ1-2, with 8 bases in between that match TRBD1. This receptor was identified in a female donor with Graves disease. In nucleotide form, the sequence is TGTGCCAGCAGCCTAGAGACAGGGGTATATGGCTACACCTTC. The encoded protein is CASSLETGVYGYTF.